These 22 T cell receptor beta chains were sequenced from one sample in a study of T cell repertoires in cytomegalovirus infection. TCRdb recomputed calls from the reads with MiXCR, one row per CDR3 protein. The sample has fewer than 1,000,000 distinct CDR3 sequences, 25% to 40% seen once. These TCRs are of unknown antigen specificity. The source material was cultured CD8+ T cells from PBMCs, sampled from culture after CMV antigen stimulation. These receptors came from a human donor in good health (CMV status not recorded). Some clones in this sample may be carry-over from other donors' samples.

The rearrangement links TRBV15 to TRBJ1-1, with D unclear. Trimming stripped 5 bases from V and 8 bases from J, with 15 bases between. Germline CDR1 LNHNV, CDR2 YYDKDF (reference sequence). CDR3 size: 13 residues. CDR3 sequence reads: CATSSLRGGEAFF. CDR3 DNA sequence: TGTGCCACCAGCTCCCTACGGGGAGGCGAAGCTTTCTTT.

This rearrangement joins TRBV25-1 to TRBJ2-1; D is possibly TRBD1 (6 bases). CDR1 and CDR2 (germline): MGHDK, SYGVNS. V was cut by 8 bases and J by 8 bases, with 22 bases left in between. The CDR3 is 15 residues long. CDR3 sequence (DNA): TGTGCCAGCGAGCCGGGACAACGGCATTGGTATGAGCAGTTCTTC. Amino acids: CASEPGQRHWYEQFF.

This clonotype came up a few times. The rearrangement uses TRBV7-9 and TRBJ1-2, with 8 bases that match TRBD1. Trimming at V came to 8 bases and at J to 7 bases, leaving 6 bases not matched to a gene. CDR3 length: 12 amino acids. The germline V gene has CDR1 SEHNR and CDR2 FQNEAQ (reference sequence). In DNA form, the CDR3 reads TGTGCCAGCTGGGGACAGGTGGCTGGCTACACCTTC. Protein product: CASWGQVAGYTF.

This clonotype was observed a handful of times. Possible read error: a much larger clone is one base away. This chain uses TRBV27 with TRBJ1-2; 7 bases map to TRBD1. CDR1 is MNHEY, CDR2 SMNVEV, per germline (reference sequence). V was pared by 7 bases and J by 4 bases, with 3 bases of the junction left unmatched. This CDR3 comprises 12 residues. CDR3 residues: CASTSGGYGYTF. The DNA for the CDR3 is TGTGCCAGCACCTCAGGGGGCTATGGCTACACCTTC.

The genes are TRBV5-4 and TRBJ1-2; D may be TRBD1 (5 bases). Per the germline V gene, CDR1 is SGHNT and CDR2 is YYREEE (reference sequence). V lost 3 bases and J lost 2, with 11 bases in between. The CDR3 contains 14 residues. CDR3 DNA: TGTGCCAGCAGCTGGGACGGTACGAACTATGGCTACACCTTC. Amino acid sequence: CASSWDGTNYGYTF.

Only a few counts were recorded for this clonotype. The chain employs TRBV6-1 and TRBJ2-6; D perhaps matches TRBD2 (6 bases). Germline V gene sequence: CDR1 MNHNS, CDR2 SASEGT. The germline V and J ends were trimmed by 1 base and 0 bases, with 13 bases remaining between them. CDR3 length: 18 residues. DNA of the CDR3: TGTGCCAGCAGTGAAGGGGGCGGGGATCCCTCTGGGGCCAACGTCCTGACTTTC. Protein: CASSEGGGDPSGANVLTF.

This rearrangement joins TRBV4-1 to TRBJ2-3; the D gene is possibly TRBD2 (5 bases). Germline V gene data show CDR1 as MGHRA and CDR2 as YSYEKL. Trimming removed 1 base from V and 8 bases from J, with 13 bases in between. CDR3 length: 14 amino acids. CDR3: CASSQAGFGATQYF. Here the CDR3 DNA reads TGCGCCAGCAGCCAAGCGGGGTTTGGAGCTACGCAGTATTTT.

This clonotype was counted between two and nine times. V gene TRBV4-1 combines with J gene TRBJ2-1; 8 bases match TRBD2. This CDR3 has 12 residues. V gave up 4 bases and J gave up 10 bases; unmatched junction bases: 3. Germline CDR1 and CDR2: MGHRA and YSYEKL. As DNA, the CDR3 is TGCGCCAGCAGCCTAATAGCGGGGGAGCAGTTCTTC. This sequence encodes CASSLIAGEQFF.

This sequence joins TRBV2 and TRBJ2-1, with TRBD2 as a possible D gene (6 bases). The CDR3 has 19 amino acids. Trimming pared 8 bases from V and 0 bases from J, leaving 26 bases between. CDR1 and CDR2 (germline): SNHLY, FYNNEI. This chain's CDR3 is CASLLASGPGVRSYNEQFF. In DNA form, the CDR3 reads TGTGCCAGCCTCCTCGCGTCAGGACCGGGGGTTCGCTCCTACAATGAGCAGTTCTTC.

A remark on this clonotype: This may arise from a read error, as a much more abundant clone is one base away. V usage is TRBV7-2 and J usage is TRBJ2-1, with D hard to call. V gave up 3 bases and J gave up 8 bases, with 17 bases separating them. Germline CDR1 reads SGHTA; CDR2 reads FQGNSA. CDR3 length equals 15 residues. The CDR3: CASSFLPRPPDEQFF. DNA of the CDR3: TGTGCCAGCAGCTTTTTGCCCAGGCCTCCAGATGAGCAGTTCTTC.

CDR3 nucleotides: TGTGCCAGCAGTCCCCCGGGACAGGGGTTTGAGACCCAGTACTTC. Its translation is CASSPPGQGFETQYF. J is TRBJ2-5 and V is TRBV2; TRBD1 matches 10 bases. The CDR3 is 15 residues long. Germline V gives CDR1 SNHLY, CDR2 FYNNEI. V shed 5 bases, J shed 5 bases, and the junction held 8 bases outside the gene matches.

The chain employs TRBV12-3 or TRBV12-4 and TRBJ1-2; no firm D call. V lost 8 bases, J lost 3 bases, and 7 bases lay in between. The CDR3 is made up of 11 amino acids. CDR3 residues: CASADHYGYTF. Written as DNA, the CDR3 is TGTGCCAGCGCAGATCACTATGGCTACACCTTC.

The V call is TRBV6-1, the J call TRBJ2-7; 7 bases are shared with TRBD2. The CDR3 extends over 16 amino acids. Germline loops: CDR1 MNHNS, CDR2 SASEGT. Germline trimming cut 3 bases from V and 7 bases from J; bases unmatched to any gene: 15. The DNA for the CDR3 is TGTGCCAGCAGTGACCCCCCGGGACTACCAACCGAGGAGCAGTACTTC. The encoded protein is CASSDPPGLPTEEQYF.

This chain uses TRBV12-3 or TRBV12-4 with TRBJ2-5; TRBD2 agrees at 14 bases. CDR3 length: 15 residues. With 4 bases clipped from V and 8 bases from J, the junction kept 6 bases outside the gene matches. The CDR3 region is CASSSRTSGGITQYF. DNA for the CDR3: TGTGCCAGCAGTTCCCGGACTAGCGGGGGGATAACCCAGTACTTC.

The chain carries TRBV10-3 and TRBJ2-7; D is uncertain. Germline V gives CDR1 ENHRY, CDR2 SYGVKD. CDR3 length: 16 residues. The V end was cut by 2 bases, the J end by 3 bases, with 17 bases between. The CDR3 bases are TGTGCCATCAGTGAGAGAAGTGGCCCTGGGATCTACGAGCAGTACTTC. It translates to CAISERSGPGIYEQYF.

In DNA, the CDR3 is TGTGCCAGCAGCCCCCGGGGCGGACCCTACGAGCAGTACGTC. Its translation: CASSPRGGPYEQYV. The V and J genes are TRBV3-1 and TRBJ2-7; the D gene could be TRBD1 or TRBD2 (5 bases each). The V gene lost 4 bases and the J gene lost 2 bases, with 12 bases spanning the gap. The CDR3 covers 14 residues. Looked up from germline, CDR1 is LGHDT and CDR2 is YNNKEL (reference sequence).

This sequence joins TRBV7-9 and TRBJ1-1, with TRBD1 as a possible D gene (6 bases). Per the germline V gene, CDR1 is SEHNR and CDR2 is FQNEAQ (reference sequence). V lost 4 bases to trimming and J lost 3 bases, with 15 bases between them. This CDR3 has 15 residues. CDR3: CASSSPLGADTEAFF. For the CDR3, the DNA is TGTGCCAGCAGCTCTCCCCTGGGGGCGGACACTGAAGCTTTCTTT.

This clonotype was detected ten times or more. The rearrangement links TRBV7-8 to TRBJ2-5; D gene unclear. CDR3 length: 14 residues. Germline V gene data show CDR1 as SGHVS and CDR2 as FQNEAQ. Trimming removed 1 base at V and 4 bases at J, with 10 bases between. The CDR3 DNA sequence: TGTGCCAGCAGCTTAGACAGCGTCGGAGAGACCCAGTACTTC. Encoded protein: CASSLDSVGETQYF.

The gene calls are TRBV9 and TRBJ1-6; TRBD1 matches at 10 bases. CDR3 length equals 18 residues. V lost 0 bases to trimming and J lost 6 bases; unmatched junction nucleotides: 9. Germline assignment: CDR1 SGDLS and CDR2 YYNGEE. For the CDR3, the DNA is TGTGCCAGCAGCGTAGGGGACAGGGGCTCAGGGGGTAATTCACCCCTCCACTTT. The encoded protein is CASSVGDRGSGGNSPLHF.

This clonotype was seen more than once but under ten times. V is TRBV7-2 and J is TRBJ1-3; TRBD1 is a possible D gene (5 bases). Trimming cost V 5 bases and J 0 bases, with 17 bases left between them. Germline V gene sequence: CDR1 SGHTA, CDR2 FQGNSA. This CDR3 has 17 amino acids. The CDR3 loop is CASSRGWGGDSGNTIYF. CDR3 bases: TGTGCCAGCAGCCGAGGTTGGGGGGGGGACTCTGGAAACACCATATATTTT.

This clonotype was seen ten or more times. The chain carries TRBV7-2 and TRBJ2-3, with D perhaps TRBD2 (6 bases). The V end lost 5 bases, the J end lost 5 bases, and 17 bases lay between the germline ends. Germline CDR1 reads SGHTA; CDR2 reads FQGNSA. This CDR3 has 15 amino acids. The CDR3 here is CASSAGLTSGDTQYF. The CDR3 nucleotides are TGTGCCAGCAGCGCGGGACTTACCTCGGGAGATACGCAGTATTTT.

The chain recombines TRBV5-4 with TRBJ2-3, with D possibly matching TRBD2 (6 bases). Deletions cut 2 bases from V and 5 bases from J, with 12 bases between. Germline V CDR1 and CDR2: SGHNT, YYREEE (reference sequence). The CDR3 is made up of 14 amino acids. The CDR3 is CASSFLPGGDTQYF. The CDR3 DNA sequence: TGTGCCAGCAGCTTCCTCCCCGGGGGAGATACGCAGTATTTT.